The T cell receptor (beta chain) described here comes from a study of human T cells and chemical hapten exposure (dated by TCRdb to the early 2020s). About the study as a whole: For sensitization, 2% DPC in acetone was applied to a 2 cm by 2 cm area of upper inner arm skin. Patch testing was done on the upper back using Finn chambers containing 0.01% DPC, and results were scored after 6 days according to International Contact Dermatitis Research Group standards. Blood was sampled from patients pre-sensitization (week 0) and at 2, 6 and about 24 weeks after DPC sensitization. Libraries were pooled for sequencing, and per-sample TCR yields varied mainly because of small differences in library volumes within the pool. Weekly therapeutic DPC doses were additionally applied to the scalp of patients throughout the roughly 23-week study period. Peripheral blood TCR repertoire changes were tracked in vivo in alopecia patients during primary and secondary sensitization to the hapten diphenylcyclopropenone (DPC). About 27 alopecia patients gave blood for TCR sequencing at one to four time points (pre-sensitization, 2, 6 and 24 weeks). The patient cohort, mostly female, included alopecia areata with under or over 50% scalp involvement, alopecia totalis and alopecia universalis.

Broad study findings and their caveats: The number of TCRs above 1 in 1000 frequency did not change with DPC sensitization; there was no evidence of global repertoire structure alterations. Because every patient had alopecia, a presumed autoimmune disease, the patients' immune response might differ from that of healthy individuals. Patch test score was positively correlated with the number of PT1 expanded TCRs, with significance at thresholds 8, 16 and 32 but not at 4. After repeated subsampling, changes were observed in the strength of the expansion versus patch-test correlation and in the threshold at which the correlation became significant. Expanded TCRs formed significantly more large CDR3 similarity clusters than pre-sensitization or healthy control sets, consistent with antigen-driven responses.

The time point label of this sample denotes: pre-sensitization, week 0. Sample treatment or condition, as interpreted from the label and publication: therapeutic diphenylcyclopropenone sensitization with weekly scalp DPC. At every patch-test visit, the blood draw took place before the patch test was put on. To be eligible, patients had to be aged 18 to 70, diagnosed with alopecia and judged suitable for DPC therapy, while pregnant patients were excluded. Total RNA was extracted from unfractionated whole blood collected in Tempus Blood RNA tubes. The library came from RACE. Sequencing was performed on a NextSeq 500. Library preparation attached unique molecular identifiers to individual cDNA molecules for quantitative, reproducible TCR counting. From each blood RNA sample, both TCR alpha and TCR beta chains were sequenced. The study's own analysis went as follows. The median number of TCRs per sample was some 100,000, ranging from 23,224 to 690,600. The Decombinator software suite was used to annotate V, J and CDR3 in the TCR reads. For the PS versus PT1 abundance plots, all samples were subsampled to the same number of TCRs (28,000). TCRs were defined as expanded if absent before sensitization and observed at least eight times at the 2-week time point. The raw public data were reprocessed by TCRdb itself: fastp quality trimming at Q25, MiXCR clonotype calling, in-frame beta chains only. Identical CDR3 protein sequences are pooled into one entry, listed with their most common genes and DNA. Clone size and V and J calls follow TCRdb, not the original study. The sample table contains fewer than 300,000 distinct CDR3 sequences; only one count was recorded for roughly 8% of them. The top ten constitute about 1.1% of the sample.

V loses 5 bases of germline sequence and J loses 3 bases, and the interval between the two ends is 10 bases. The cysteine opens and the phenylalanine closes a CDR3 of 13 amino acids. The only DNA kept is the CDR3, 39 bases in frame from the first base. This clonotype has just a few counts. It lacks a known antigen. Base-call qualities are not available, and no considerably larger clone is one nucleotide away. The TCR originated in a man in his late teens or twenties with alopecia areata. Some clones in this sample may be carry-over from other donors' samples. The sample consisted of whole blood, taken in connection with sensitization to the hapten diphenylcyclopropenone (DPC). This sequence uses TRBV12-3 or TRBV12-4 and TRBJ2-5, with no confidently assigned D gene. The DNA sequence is TGTGCCAGCAGTATCGGGTCCGAAGAGACCCAGTACTTC. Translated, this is CASSIGSEETQYF.